This TCR beta chain was documented in a study of metastatic and nonmetastatic thyroid tumors. Study-level information: Across blood and tumor or nodule tissue, repertoires from malignant and benign thyroid patients were compared with one another. Whole-study findings and limits: TCR beta diversity was reportedly significantly higher in malignant thyroid tumors than benign nodules, in blood and tumor.

Many counts were recorded for this clone. Its antigen is currently unknown. Authors' data handling: Built for papillary thyroid cancer, a distant-metastasis classifier drew on CDR3 differences across clinicopathological groups. TCRdb ran MiXCR on the PCR reads. Clone size and V and J calls follow TCRdb, not the original study. This sample has tens of thousands of clones; around a third occur once, and the top ten carry less than 15%. No patient received treatment before thyroid surgery. The clonotype comes from a female donor with papillary thyroid cancer or a benign thyroid nodule (not recorded which). Some clones in this sample may be carry-over from other donors' samples. The specimen was blood.

CDR3 DNA sequence: TGTGCCAGCAGCGACCACTCTGGGGCCAACGTCCTGACTTTC. Protein: CASSDHSGANVLTF. The genes are TRBV9 and TRBJ2-6; D not resolved. The germline V and J ends were trimmed by 3 bases and 0 bases, with 4 bases remaining between them. Germline-derived CDR1 and CDR2 are SGDLS and YYNGEE. The CDR3 runs 14 residues.